This TCR beta chain is drawn from a study of molecular identifiers for immune sequencing clone quantification. Study-level background: In replicates, RNA from about 20,000 or 100,000 naive CD8 cells was split five ways, four sequenced.

CDR1 and CDR2 from the germline V gene are SGHNT and YENEEA. The CDR3 has 17 amino acids. The germline V and J ends were trimmed by 5 bases and 0 bases, with 17 bases remaining between them. Using its own MiXCR run on the PCR reads, TCRdb lists one record per CDR3 protein. This table holds just under 65,000 distinct CDR3 sequences, about a sixth found once. Ten or more counts support this clonotype. The sample taken for sequencing was naive CD8+ T cells from blood, with Jurkat cell RNA spiked in. Subset denoted: FACS-sorted CD8+CD4-CCR7+CD45RA+ naive T cells. V is TRBV11-3 and J is TRBJ2-1; D possibly corresponds to TRBD2 (6 bases). The source of this sequence is a human donor in good health. Some libraries in this study had Jurkat cell RNA spiked in. Written as DNA, the CDR3 is TGTGCCAGCAGCCCAGAACTAGCTTCGTTCTCCTACAATGAGCAGTTCTTC. Protein product: CASSPELASFSYNEQFF.